This note documents a single T cell receptor (beta chain) sequence. Germline V lookup: CDR1 SGHRS, CDR2 YFSETQ. V lost 2 bases, J lost 1 base, and 9 bases lay in between. This CDR3 contains 14 residues. The sample belongs to a study of human T cells and chemical hapten exposure. On the study more broadly: It was small differences in pooled library volume that mainly caused per-sample TCR yields to vary.

Time point noted: healthy volunteer bleed at 2 weeks. Total RNA extraction was carried out from unfractionated whole blood. Individual cDNA molecules received unique molecular identifiers in the library. TCRdb used MiXCR to reprocess the RACE reads, holding one entry per CDR3 protein. The data hold some 120,000 distinct CDR3 sequences, with approximately 9.1% observed a single time. This receptor was obtained from a male donor in good health. Some clones in this sample may be carry-over from other donors' samples. Source material: whole blood. The rearrangement uses TRBV5-1 and TRBJ1-1; D call uncertain. The CDR3 loop reads CASSLRQENTEAFF. In DNA, the CDR3 is TGCGCCAGCAGCTTACGGCAGGAGAACACTGAAGCTTTCTTT. Looking up the rest from reference TRBV5-1 and TRBJ1-1 gives the full variable domain: KAGVTQTPRYLIKTRGQQVTLSCSPISGHRSVSWYQQTPGQGLQFLFEYFSETQRNKGNFPGRFSGRQFSNSRSEMNVSTLELGDSALYLCASSLRQENTEAFFGQGTRLTVV.